Reported below is one T cell receptor beta chain. Its specificity is not known. The sample originates from a study of shared clonotypes between healthy human individuals. Study-wide background: Donors consisted of a couple of women and a few men between 18 and 49.

The DNA input per sorted-subset replicate PCR was roughly 0.2 ug, corresponding to some 33,000 T cell genomes. The repertoire was sequenced with immunoSEQ multiplex PCR; TCRdb's copy has only in-frame clones and lacks some. The data show 2 million to 2.5 million clones, with approximately 95% seen just once and 0.1% to 0.15% held by the top ten. Germline V gives CDR1 MRHNA, CDR2 SNTAGT. The germline V and J ends were trimmed by 0 bases and 7 bases, with 16 bases remaining between them. The CDR3 is made up of 16 amino acids. Regarding the study as a whole: Shared across four donors were roughly 5% of the naive CD4 clonotypes. Some clonotypes were shared by all four sorted-subset donors, while others were not shared. The non-shared ones had lower generation probabilities than the shared ones.

V is TRBV6-4 and J is TRBJ1-5; maybe TRBD1 (5 bases). This TCR derives from a man between 18 and 29 years old in good health. Sample: naive CD4+ T cells sorted from blood. The subset was: CD45RA+ positively selected. In DNA form, the CDR3 reads TGTGCCAGCAGTGACTCGAATCAGGGCTCGGGACAGCCCCAGCATTTT. It yields the protein CASSDSNQGSGQPQHF.